This T cell receptor (beta chain) was identified in a study of prognosis after radiotherapy for stage I lung cancer. Looked up from germline, CDR1 is SNHLY and CDR2 is FYNNEI. Trimming took off 10 bases at V and 4 bases at J, with 20 bases between the two ends. The CDR3 contains 14 residues. Amplicons of TCR beta CDR3 were generated from genomic DNA by two-round multiplex PCR. Initially, in first-round PCR, primers specific to each TRBV and TRBJ gene were used. A single record per CDR3 protein comes from TCRdb applying MiXCR to the multiplex PCR reads. The data show 20,000 to 30,000 distinct CDR3 sequences, with about 40% seen just once and 20% to 25% held by the top ten.

The rearrangement joins TRBV2 to TRBJ2-7; D perhaps matches TRBD2 (6 bases). This specimen consisted of PBMCs, obtained before or after stereotactic body radiation therapy (not recorded which). This clonotype originated in a donor at least 50 years old with non-small cell lung cancer. The CDR3 bases are TGTGCCATCAGCCCGCGGGACGGGGGATACGAGCAGTACTTC. Its translation is CAISPRDGGYEQYF.